The 14 T cell receptor beta chains below all came from one sample that was sequenced in a study of blood T cells in healthy people across ages. Next came a second PCR, run for about 7 to 12 cycles, which used a sample-barcoded 5' primer along with a J-beta primer mix. TCRdb reprocessed the 5' RACE reads via MiXCR and lists one record per CDR3 protein. In the table there are some 900,000 distinct CDR3 sequences, 40% to 60% of which are singletons. Sequencing was carried out using blood. These receptors originate from a man aged 25-40 years in good health.

This chain connects TRBV7-9 to TRBJ2-7, with D uncertain. CDR3 length: 15 amino acids. Germline V CDR1 and CDR2: SEHNR, FQNEAQ (reference sequence). V was cut by 11 bases and J by 0 bases, with 20 bases left in between. Here the CDR3 reads CASAQIDETSYEQYF. In DNA form, the CDR3 reads TGTGCCTCAGCGCAAATCGACGAGACCTCCTACGAGCAGTACTTC.

In its sample, this clonotype was seen once. The chain employs TRBV3-1 and TRBJ1-4; D perhaps matches TRBD1 (5 bases). The length of the CDR3 is 14 residues. The ends were cut back, 6 bases at V and 7 bases at J, with 15 bases in the middle. The germline V gene has CDR1 LGHDT and CDR2 YNNKEL (reference sequence). The CDR3 is CASRLDEGSEKLFF. The CDR3 nucleotides read TGTGCCAGCAGACTCGACGAGGGGAGTGAAAAACTGTTTTTT.

Only a few counts were recorded for this clonotype. The chain uses TRBV6-5 and TRBJ2-1; D possibly matches TRBD1 or TRBD2 (5 bases each). The CDR3 is 14 residues long. The ends were cut back, 0 bases at V and 8 bases at J, with 11 bases in the middle. In germline, CDR1 is MNHEY, CDR2 SVGAGI. In DNA, the CDR3 is TGTGCCAGCAGTTACTCACTGGGGGTCCATGAGCAGTTCTTC. It specifies CASSYSLGVHEQFF.

The chain carries TRBV5-8 and TRBJ1-6; D may be TRBD1 (6 bases). Germline CDR1 and CDR2: SGHTS and YDEGEE. The CDR3 extends over 14 amino acids. V was pared by 9 bases and J by 6 bases, with 16 bases between. Here the CDR3 DNA reads TGTGCCAACCCGACCAGGGGTCTTAATTCACCCCTCCACTTT. Protein sequence: CANPTRGLNSPLHF.

The chain is built from TRBV6-1 and TRBJ1-5; D unresolved. Germline CDR1 reads MNHNS; CDR2 reads SASEGT. The ends were cut back, 7 bases at V and 0 bases at J, with 7 bases in the middle. This CDR3 has 13 residues. The DNA for the CDR3 is TGTGCCAGCAACATCAATAGCAATCAGCCCCAGCATTTT. Its protein product is CASNINSNQPQHF.

This clonotype was seen a handful of times. The rearrangement uses TRBV4-2 and TRBJ2-3; 11 nucleotides align to TRBD2. The CDR3 covers 17 residues. Trimming removed 8 bases from V and 6 bases from J; junction bases left unmatched: 16. CDR1 and CDR2 from the germline V gene are LGHNA and YNFKEQ. CDR3 sequence reads: CASALNVGLAGPDTQYF. The CDR3 bases are TGTGCCAGCGCCCTAAACGTCGGACTAGCGGGCCCGGATACGCAGTATTTT.

This clonotype was recorded a few times. The chain is built from TRBV4-3 and TRBJ2-6; D is ambiguous. The CDR3 length is 12 residues. V was shortened by 3 bases and J by 9 bases, with 6 bases between the two germline ends. Germline CDR1 and CDR2: LGHNA and YSLEER. CDR3 region: CASSQGFNVLTF. The CDR3 coding sequence is TGCGCCAGCAGCCAGGGGTTCAACGTCCTGACTTTC.

This clonotype was picked up a small number of times. CDR3 amino acids: CASSISVSTDTQYF. CDR3 sequence (DNA): TGCGCCAGCAGCATCAGCGTAAGCACAGATACGCAGTATTTT. The rearrangement joins TRBV4-3 to TRBJ2-3; D is unresolved. Germline CDR1 LGHNA, CDR2 YSLEER. The CDR3 is 14 amino acids. The V and J ends lost 5 bases and 0 bases respectively, with 9 bases between them.

V gene TRBV28 combines with J gene TRBJ1-2; 7 bases fit TRBD1. V lost 6 bases, J lost 7 bases, and 8 bases stayed unmatched. CDR1 and CDR2 from the germline V gene are MDHEN and SYDVKM. The CDR3 runs 13 residues. CDR3 DNA: TGTGCCAGCAGCCGGGACAGTCTTTCTGGCTACACCTTC. Amino acids: CASSRDSLSGYTF.

The chain recombines TRBV24-1 with TRBJ1-5, with D unclear. V lost 4 bases and J 7 bases, leaving 10 bases between the germline ends. In germline, CDR1 is KGHDR, CDR2 SFDVKD. The length of the CDR3 is 13 residues. The CDR3: CATSEGKAQPQHF. The CDR3 DNA sequence: TGTGCCACCAGTGAGGGAAAGGCGCAGCCCCAGCATTTT.

This clonotype was counted a few times. V usage is TRBV10-3 and J usage is TRBJ2-7; 7 nucleotides agree with TRBD1. CDR1 and CDR2 (germline): ENHRY, SYGVKD. The CDR3 totals 13 residues. The V and J ends lost 4 bases and 4 bases, in that order; junction bases with no gene match: 4. CDR3 DNA: TGTGCCATCAGTGGGTTACAGGGGTACGAGCAGTACTTC. Translated, it gives CAISGLQGYEQYF.

The rearrangement joins TRBV29-1 to TRBJ1-2, with D uncertain. Germline lookup yields CDR1 SQVTM and CDR2 ANQGSEA. V was cut by 4 bases and J by 8 bases, with 17 bases left in between. The length of the CDR3 is 13 residues. The CDR3 here is CSVVPVPYAGYTF. The DNA for the CDR3 is TGCAGCGTTGTGCCGGTACCTTATGCGGGCTACACCTTC.

This clonotype has more than one count but fewer than ten. The V and J genes are TRBV3-1 and TRBJ2-1; D not certain. This CDR3 has 12 amino acids. Trimming cost V 0 bases and J 13 bases, with 10 bases left between them. Germline V lookup: CDR1 LGHDT, CDR2 YNNKEL (reference sequence). This CDR3 is CASSQDSQPQFF. The CDR3 region has the DNA TGTGCCAGCAGCCAAGATTCACAGCCCCAGTTCTTC.

The CDR3 sequence is CATRFDLGNTEAFF. CDR3 in DNA: TGTGCCACCCGTTTCGATTTGGGGAACACTGAAGCTTTCTTT. The chain recombines TRBV27 with TRBJ1-1; D is undetermined. From germline, CDR1 is MNHEY and CDR2 SMNVEV (reference sequence). Trimming took off 10 bases at V and 1 base at J, with 16 bases between the two ends. The CDR3 covers 14 residues.